This T cell receptor (beta chain) was sequenced during a study of T cell responses to AZD1222 COVID-19 vaccine. Findings and caveats of the study: Two AZD1222 doses significantly raised spike-specific TCR breadth and depth over controls.

Comment on this clone: What it binds is unknown.

Germline CDR1 and CDR2: MGHRA and YSYEKL. CDR3 length: 15 residues. Trimming cost V 4 bases and J 5 bases, with 15 bases left between them. Produced via immunoSEQ multiplex PCR; TCRdb's table is partial and in-frame only. The sample has under 200,000 clones; 94% are singletons. This specimen was peripheral blood, taken on day 0 of AZD1222 vaccination. This receptor was taken from an adult in good health. This sequence joins TRBV4-1 and TRBJ2-1; D may correspond to TRBD1 or TRBD2 (5 bases each). The CDR3 region has the DNA TGCGCCAGCAGCCTCATCGGGATCAGGGACAATGAGCAGTTCTTC. This sequence encodes CASSLIGIRDNEQFF.